The T cell receptor (beta chain) under discussion was sequenced for a study of T cells in localized non-small cell lung cancer. Broader study findings: Detection in adjacent lung was observed for a median roughly 62 of the top 100 tumor clones.

Produced via immunoSEQ multiplex PCR; TCRdb's table is partial and in-frame only. Counted here are 90,000 to 95,000 clones, approximately 90% occurring once; the ten biggest clones make up 15%. Details on this clone: Its specificity is unknown.

From germline, CDR1 is SNHLY and CDR2 FYNNEI. Trimming removed 8 bases at V and 4 bases at J, with 11 bases between. The CDR3 length is 12 residues. Here the sequenced sample was peripheral blood, taken before any cancer treatment. The chain links TRBV2 to TRBJ1-2, with D possibly TRBD1 on 5 matching bases. The source is a man between 40 and 75 years old with stage I squamous cell lung carcinoma. The chain's CDR3 is CASGRTPYGYTF. For the CDR3, the DNA is TGTGCCAGCGGAAGGACACCCTATGGCTACACCTTC.